This TCR beta chain was profiled in a study of graft-versus-host responses after intestinal transplantation. Study at large: For approximately 3 years after anti-thymocyte globulin induction, all recipients took tacrolimus and steroids.

This CDR3 region has 13 residues. Germline-derived CDR1 and CDR2 are GTSNPN and SVGIG (reference sequence). J lost 7 bases, V lost 5 bases, and 10 bases had no gene match. This table comes from immunoSEQ multiplex PCR, and its TCRdb copy is limited to in-frame clones, with some not included. The sample consists of tens of thousands of clones, about 92% of them appearing once. Comment on this clone: Its target is not known.

Whole-study findings and limits: Early post-transplant falls in HvG clones accompanied the peak levels of circulating GvH clones. GvH clones occurred in recipient marrow; some first appeared in ileum or blood. Allografts of one patient group, those with graft-donor T cell macrochimerism, had high graft-versus-host to host-versus-graft clonal ratios.

Material: unstimulated CD8+ T cells sorted from spleen or lymph node cells, obtained before intestinal transplant. The gene calls are TRBV30 and TRBJ2-7; 8 positions agree with TRBD1. The clonotype comes from a human donor who received an intestinal transplant. The CDR3 DNA sequence: TGTGCCTGGTCCGGGACAGGATTGGGGGAGCAGTACTTC. It encodes CAWSGTGLGEQYF.